One and the same sample provided the 3 T cell receptor beta chains below, sequenced in a study of blood T cell repertoires in COVID-19. The method was immunoSEQ multiplex PCR; TCRdb's version includes in-frame clones alone and lacks a portion of them. The sample records approximately 190,000 clones, 80% to 90% being singletons. The material sequenced was peripheral blood. The origin of the receptors is a human donor in a cohort sampled during active COVID-19.

The chain has TRBV6-1 and TRBJ1-2; TRBD1 aligns across 8 bases. V shed 3 bases and J 0 bases; nucleotides not matched to a gene: 6. The CDR3 covers 16 residues. Germline values: CDR1 MNHNS, CDR2 SASEGT. CDR3 sequence (DNA): TGTGCCAGCAGTGACCACCGGACAGGGACTAACTATGGCTACACCTTC. This sequence encodes CASSDHRTGTNYGYTF.

The chain links TRBV27 to TRBJ2-3; D is undetermined. The CDR3 extends over 15 amino acids. CDR1 and CDR2 (germline): MNHEY, SMNVEV (reference sequence). V was pared by 3 bases and J by 1 base, with 11 bases between. The CDR3 region has the DNA TGTGCCAGCAGTTTTGGTACTATCGGCACAGATACGCAGTATTTT. This codes for CASSFGTIGTDTQYF.

The V gene is TRBV4-2, the J gene TRBJ1-4; D gene uncertain. The V end was cut by 2 bases, the J end by 4 bases, with 14 bases between. This CDR3 is built from 16 residues. The germline gives CDR1 LGHNA, CDR2 YNFKEQ. The CDR3 is CASSQSVSAGNEKLFF. The DNA for the CDR3 is TGTGCCAGCAGCCAATCTGTCTCAGCGGGTAATGAAAAACTGTTTTTT.